A selection of T cell receptor beta chains follows, all from one sample in a study of human T cells and chemical hapten exposure. TCRdb independently ran MiXCR on the RACE reads; one entry per CDR3 protein. The sample lists under 90,000 distinct CDR3 sequences; 7% to 9% were seen once. Sample: whole blood. The receptor source for this set is a male donor in good health. Some clones in this sample may be carry-over from other donors' samples. CDR3s include the opening cysteine and the closing phenylalanine or tryptophan. D genes are given only for firm matches. Some rows have no size entry. The others give once, few or many, or a class for an expanded clone.

J gene: TRBJ1-1
D gene: .
V gene: TRBV20-1
clone size: .
CDR3 protein: CSIQKGVFTEAFF
CDR3 DNA: TGCAGTATCCAAAAGGGGGTGTTCACTGAAGCTTTCTTT

J gene: TRBJ1-1
D gene: .
V gene: TRBV29-1
clone size: .
CDR3 protein: CSVMSLVAENTEAFF
CDR3 DNA: TGCAGCGTAATGAGTTTGGTTGCCGAGAACACTGAAGCTTTCTTT

J gene: TRBJ2-1
D gene: .
V gene: TRBV19
clone size: few
CDR3 protein: CASSKRGSGKGAYNEQFF
CDR3 DNA: TGTGCCAGTAGTAAAAGGGGGTCCGGCAAGGGAGCCTACAATGAGCAGTTCTTC

J gene: TRBJ2-5
D gene: .
V gene: TRBV5-1
clone size: many
CDR3 protein: CASKRTFQETQYF
CDR3 DNA: TGCGCCAGCAAACGGACATTTCAAGAGACCCAGTACTTC

J gene: TRBJ2-5
D gene: TRBD2
V gene: TRBV3-1
clone size: few
CDR3 protein: CASSHRLAGAETQYF
CDR3 DNA: TGTGCCAGCAGCCACCGACTAGCGGGAGCAGAGACCCAGTACTTC

J gene: TRBJ2-3
D gene: TRBD2
V gene: TRBV7-9
clone size: few
CDR3 protein: CASSLGSGSGDTQYF
CDR3 DNA: TGTGCCAGCAGCTTAGGTAGCGGGAGCGGAGATACGCAGTATTTT

J gene: TRBJ2-1
D gene: TRBD2
V gene: TRBV7-9
clone size: .
CDR3 protein: CASSAGLAGAGNEQFF
CDR3 DNA: TGTGCCAGCAGCGCGGGACTAGCGGGAGCAGGAAATGAGCAGTTCTTC

J gene: TRBJ1-4
D gene: .
V gene: TRBV6-6
clone size: .
CDR3 protein: CASSPGGNNEKLFF
CDR3 DNA: TGTGCCAGCAGCCCTGGGGGGAATAATGAAAAACTGTTTTTT

J gene: TRBJ2-7
D gene: .
V gene: TRBV12-5
clone size: .
CDR3 protein: CASGLVVGPRYEQYF
CDR3 DNA: TGTGCTAGTGGTTTGGTAGTAGGGCCCCGGTACGAGCAGTACTTC

J gene: TRBJ1-2
D gene: .
V gene: TRBV7-9
clone size: many
CDR3 protein: CASSRPSETAVYGYTF
CDR3 DNA: TGTGCCAGCAGCCGCCCTAGCGAGACAGCGGTCTATGGCTACACCTTC

J gene: TRBJ1-1
D gene: .
V gene: TRBV6-4
clone size: .
CDR3 protein: CAACTGTGDTEAFF
CDR3 DNA: TGTGCCGCTTGTACAGGGACTGGGGACACTGAAGCTTTCTTT

J gene: TRBJ2-3
D gene: .
V gene: TRBV6-2/TRBV6-3
clone size: few
CDR3 protein: CASATLRVSTDTQYF
CDR3 DNA: TGTGCCAGCGCCACCCTCCGGGTCTCCACAGATACGCAGTATTTT

J gene: TRBJ2-7
D gene: .
V gene: TRBV28
clone size: .
CDR3 protein: CASSFFPDSGYEQYF
CDR3 DNA: TGTGCCAGCAGTTTCTTCCCAGATAGCGGCTACGAGCAGTACTTC